This TCR beta chain is drawn from a study of T cells in Graves' hyperthyroidism and ophthalmopathy. This clonotype was seen many times. Authors of the study amplified TCR beta CDR3 regions from RNA transcripts. HTBI primers drove first-round RT-PCR of the TCR CDR3. TCRdb recomputed calls from the multiplex PCR reads with MiXCR, one row per CDR3 protein. The repertoire includes about 840,000 distinct CDR3 sequences, over 35% of them detected once, and roughly 8.3% sits in the top ten. Germline CDR1 is ENHRY and CDR2 is SYGVKD. The CDR3 is 13 residues long. With 11 bases clipped from V and 3 bases from J, the junction kept 6 bases outside the gene matches.

This sequence originates from a man between 18 and 29 years old with Graves' hyperthyroidism. The sequencing input was blood. V gene TRBV10-3 combines with J gene TRBJ2-7; 11 bases map to TRBD2. The CDR3 spells CAVHGTSGYEQYF. The CDR3 DNA is TGTGCCGTCCACGGGACTAGCGGCTACGAGCAGTACTTC.